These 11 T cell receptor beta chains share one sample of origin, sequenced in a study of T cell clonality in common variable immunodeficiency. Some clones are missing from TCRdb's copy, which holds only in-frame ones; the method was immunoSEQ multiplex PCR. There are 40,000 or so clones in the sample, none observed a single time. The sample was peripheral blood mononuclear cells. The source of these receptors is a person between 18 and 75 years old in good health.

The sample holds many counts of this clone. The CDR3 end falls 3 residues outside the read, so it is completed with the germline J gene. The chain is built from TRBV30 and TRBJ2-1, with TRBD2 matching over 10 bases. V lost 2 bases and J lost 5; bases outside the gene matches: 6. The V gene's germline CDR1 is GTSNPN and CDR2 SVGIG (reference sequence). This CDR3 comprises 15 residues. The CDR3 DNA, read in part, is TGTGCCTGGAGTTCCCGACTAGCGGGTCACAATGAG. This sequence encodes CAWSSRLAGHNE. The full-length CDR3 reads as CAWSSRLAGHNEQFF.

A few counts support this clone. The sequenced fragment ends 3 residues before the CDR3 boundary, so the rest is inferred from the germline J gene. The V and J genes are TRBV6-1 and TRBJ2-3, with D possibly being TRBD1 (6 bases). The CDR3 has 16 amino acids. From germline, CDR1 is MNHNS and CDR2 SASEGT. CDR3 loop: CASSEARGFIQETQYF. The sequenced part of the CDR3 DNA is TGTGCCAGCAGTGAAGCGAGGGGGTTTATCCAAGAGACG.

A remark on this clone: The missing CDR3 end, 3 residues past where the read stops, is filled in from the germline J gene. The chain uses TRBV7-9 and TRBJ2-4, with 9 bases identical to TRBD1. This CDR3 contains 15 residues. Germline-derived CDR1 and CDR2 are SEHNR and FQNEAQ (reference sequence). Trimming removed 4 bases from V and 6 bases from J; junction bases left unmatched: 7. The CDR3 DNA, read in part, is TGTGCCAGCAGCTGGACAGGGGATTTTGGAAACATT. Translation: CASSWTGDFGNI. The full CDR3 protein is CASSWTGDFGNIQYF.

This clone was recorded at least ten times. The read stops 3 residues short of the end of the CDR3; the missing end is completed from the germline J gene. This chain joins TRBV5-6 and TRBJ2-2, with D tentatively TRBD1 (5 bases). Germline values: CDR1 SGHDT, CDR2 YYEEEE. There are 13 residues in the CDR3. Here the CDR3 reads CASSWQGNEKLFF. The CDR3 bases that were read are TGTGCCAGCAGCTGGCAGGGTAATGAAAAG.

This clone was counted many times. CDR3 DNA, as far as it was read: TGCAGTGCTAGGGGGCTCAACTACAATGAG. Protein: CSARGLNYNE. The full CDR3 reads CSARGLNYNEQFF. The chain carries TRBV20-1 and TRBJ2-1, with a weak D call TRBD1 (5 bases). Sequencing ends 3 residues short of the CDR3 end; the germline J gene provides the rest. Germline V gene data show CDR1 as DFQATT and CDR2 as SNEGSKA (reference sequence). This CDR3 contains 13 residues. V was clipped by 3 bases and J by 3 bases, with 9 bases between them.

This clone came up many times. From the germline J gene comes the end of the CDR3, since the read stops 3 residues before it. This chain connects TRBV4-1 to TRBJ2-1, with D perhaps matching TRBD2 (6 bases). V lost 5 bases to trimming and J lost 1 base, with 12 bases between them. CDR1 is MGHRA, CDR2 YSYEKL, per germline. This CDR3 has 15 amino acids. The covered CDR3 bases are TGCGCCAGCAGCTATGGACTACAATCCTACAATGAG. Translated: CASSYGLQSYNE. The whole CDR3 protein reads CASSYGLQSYNEQFF.

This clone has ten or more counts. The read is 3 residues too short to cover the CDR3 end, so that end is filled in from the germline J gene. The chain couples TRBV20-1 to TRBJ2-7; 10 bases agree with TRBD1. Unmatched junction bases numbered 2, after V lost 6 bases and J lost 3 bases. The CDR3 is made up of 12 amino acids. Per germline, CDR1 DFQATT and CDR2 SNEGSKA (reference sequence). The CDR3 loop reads CSARDRGYEQYF. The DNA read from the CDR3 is TGCAGTGCACGGGACAGGGGCTACGAG.

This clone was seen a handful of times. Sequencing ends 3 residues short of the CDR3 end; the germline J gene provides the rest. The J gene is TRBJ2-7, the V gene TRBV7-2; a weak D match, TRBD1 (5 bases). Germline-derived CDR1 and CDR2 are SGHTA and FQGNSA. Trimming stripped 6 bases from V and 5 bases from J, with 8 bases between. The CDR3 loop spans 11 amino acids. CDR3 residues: CASSPGNEQYF. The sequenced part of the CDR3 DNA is TGTGCCAGCAGTCCAGGGAACGAG.

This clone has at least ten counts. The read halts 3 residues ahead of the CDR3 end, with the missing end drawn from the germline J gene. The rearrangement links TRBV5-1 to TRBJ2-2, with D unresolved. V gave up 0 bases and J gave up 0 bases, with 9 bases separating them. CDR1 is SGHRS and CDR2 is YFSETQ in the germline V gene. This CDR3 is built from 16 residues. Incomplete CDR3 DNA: TGCGCCAGCAGCTTGGATGTGACACCGAACACCGGGGAG. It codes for CASSLDVTPNTGE. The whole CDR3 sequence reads CASSLDVTPNTGELFF.

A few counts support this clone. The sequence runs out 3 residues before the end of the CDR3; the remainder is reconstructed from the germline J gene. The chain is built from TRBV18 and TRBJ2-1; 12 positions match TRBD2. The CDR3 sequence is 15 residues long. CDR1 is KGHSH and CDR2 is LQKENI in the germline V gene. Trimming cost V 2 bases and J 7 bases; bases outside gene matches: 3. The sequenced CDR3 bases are TGTGCCAGCTCACCATCGACTAGCGGGAGAAATGAG. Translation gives CASSPSTSGRNE. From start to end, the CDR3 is CASSPSTSGRNEQFF.

The part of the CDR3 DNA that was read is TGCAGTGCCTCGACAGGGCGGGACTATGGC. This sequence encodes CSASTGRDYG. The whole CDR3 protein reads CSASTGRDYGYTF. The V and J genes are TRBV20-1 and TRBJ1-2; TRBD1 aligns across 7 bases. Sequencing ends 3 residues short of the CDR3 end; the germline J gene provides the rest. V was clipped by 6 bases and J by 3 bases; unmatched bases: 7. The CDR3 sequence is 13 residues long. CDR1 is DFQATT, CDR2 SNEGSKA, per germline (reference sequence).